The 17 T cell receptor beta chains given below trace back to one sample, sequenced in a study of cytomegalovirus exposure and HLA in healthy donors. The PCR was carried out with 60 Vbeta primers and 13 Jbeta primers. Using immunoSEQ multiplex PCR, the repertoire was profiled, and TCRdb retains in-frame clones only, with some absent. The sample lists 170,000 or so clones, around 80% occurring once. The specimen sequenced was PBMCs. The receptor set was obtained from a man younger than 35 in good health and CMV-seronegative.

The chain has TRBV5-6 and TRBJ2-3, with 7 bases lining up with TRBD1. The CDR3 totals 15 residues. The germline V gene has CDR1 SGHDT and CDR2 YYEEEE. V shed 4 bases and J 0 bases; nucleotides not matched to a gene: 5. CDR3 sequence (DNA): TGTGCCAGCAGCGGTTACAGGGGTAGCACAGATACGCAGTATTTT. Its protein is CASSGYRGSTDTQYF.

The J gene is TRBJ1-1, the V gene TRBV13; 11 bases are shared with TRBD1. This CDR3 has 19 residues. The V gene's germline CDR1 is PRHDT and CDR2 FYEKMQ (reference sequence). V gave up 4 bases and J gave up 1 base; unmatched junction bases: 14. CDR3 bases: TGTGCCAGCAGCTCCTGGACAGGGGGCTCATTCGGAAGGAACACTGAAGCTTTCTTT. Its translation is CASSSWTGGSFGRNTEAFF.

This clone has only a few counts. The chain uses TRBV18 and TRBJ2-2, with D perhaps TRBD1 (5 bases). There are 14 residues in the CDR3. Trimming removed 6 bases from V and 4 bases from J, with 12 bases in between. Germline V gives CDR1 KGHSH, CDR2 LQKENI. CDR3 coding DNA: TGTGCCAGCTCCCAACAGGAGCTCACCGGGGAGCTGTTTTTT. Translation: CASSQQELTGELFF.

V is TRBV4-3 and J is TRBJ1-1; D call uncertain. Germline loops: CDR1 LGHNA, CDR2 YSLEER. The CDR3 totals 15 residues. Trimming left V 2 bases short and J 1 base short, with 11 bases between. In DNA, the CDR3 is TGCGCCAGCAGCCAAAGCCTATCAAAGAACACTGAAGCTTTCTTT. Translated, it gives CASSQSLSKNTEAFF.

V gene TRBV2 combines with J gene TRBJ1-4; no firm D call. V shed 6 bases and J shed 3 bases, with 11 bases lying between them. Germline CDR1 and CDR2: SNHLY and FYNNEI. This CDR3 has 14 residues. CDR3 bases: TGTGCCAGCAGGGTCAGAACCCCTAATGAAAAACTGTTTTTT. Its translation is CASRVRTPNEKLFF.

This chain uses TRBV4-1 with TRBJ2-1, with D possibly matching TRBD1 (6 bases). V lost 4 bases, J lost 6 bases, and 19 bases lay in between. Germline V lookup: CDR1 MGHRA, CDR2 YSYEKL. The CDR3 covers 16 residues. In DNA form, the CDR3 reads TGCGCCAGCAGCCCCGAGGGGGAGATCGGTCCCAATGAGCAGTTCTTC. As protein: CASSPEGEIGPNEQFF.

The chain is built from TRBV9 and TRBJ2-5, with no clear D. Trimming cost V 0 bases and J 5 bases, with 14 bases left between them. The CDR3 covers 15 residues. The germline CDR1 and CDR2 sequences are SGDLS and YYNGEE. CDR3 sequence reads: CASSVAPSLRETQYF. In DNA, the CDR3 is TGTGCCAGCAGCGTAGCCCCATCCTTGAGGGAGACCCAGTACTTC.

The rearrangement links TRBV27 to TRBJ1-2; TRBD1 agrees at 9 bases. Losses at the gene ends were 4 bases for V and 8 bases for J; bases not matched to a gene: 8. Looked up from germline, CDR1 is MNHEY and CDR2 is SMNVEV (reference sequence). The CDR3 loop spans 14 amino acids. The CDR3 protein is CASSSWDRVLGYTF. The DNA of the CDR3 is TGTGCCAGCAGTTCGTGGGACAGGGTTCTCGGCTACACCTTC.

This sequence joins TRBV5-1 and TRBJ1-1; 7 nucleotides align to TRBD1. This CDR3 spans 12 amino acids. CDR1 and CDR2 (germline): SGHRS, YFSETQ. After removal of 6 bases from V and 5 bases from J, the junction contained 4 bases not matched to a gene. CDR3 bases: TGCGCCAGCACCAGGGGGAGTACTGAAGCTTTCTTT. Protein: CASTRGSTEAFF.

The V call is TRBV7-3, the J call TRBJ2-1; 7 bases align to TRBD2. Germline V CDR1 and CDR2: SGHTA, FQGTGA. The CDR3 runs 16 residues. V lost 4 bases to trimming and J lost 2 bases; unmatched junction nucleotides: 8. CDR3 sequence: CASSSTRGVAYNEQFF. In DNA form, the CDR3 reads TGTGCCAGCAGCTCAACCCGGGGGGTTGCCTACAATGAGCAGTTCTTC. The full variable domain, completed using reference TRBV7-3 and TRBJ2-1, is GAGVSQTPSNKVTEKGKYVELRCDPISGHTALYWYRQSLGQGPEFLIYFQGTGAADDSGLPNDRFFAVRPEGSVSTLKIQRTERGDSAVYLCASSSTRGVAYNEQFFGPGTRLTVL.

The chain is built from TRBV29-1 and TRBJ2-1; TRBD2 matches at 8 bases. Looked up from germline, CDR1 is SQVTM and CDR2 is ANQGSEA. J lost 7 bases, V lost 6 bases, and 11 bases had no gene match. The CDR3 consists of 14 residues. The CDR3 spells CSVFGGDEGNEQFF. The CDR3 nucleotides read TGCAGCGTCTTCGGGGGGGACGAGGGGAATGAGCAGTTCTTC.

The chain has TRBV19 and TRBJ1-5, with D perhaps matching TRBD1 (6 bases). V was trimmed by 10 bases and J by 3 bases, leaving 25 bases between them. The CDR3 is made up of 17 amino acids. Looked up from germline, CDR1 is LNHDA and CDR2 is SQIVND (reference sequence). The CDR3 DNA is TGTGCCACTAACCACCCCCAGGGGACCTTCGACAATCAGCCCCAGCATTTT. It specifies CATNHPQGTFDNQPQHF.

This chain connects TRBV4-2 to TRBJ2-4, with 10 bases that match TRBD2. The CDR3 is 15 amino acids. Trimming cost V 1 base and J 5 bases; bases outside gene matches: 2. The germline gives CDR1 LGHNA, CDR2 YNFKEQ. The CDR3 loop is CASSQALAGENIQYF. CDR3 sequence (DNA): TGTGCCAGCAGCCAAGCCCTAGCGGGGGAAAACATTCAGTACTTC.

The rearrangement joins TRBV10-2 to TRBJ2-5; D is perhaps TRBD2 (5 bases). V lost 4 bases and J 4 bases, leaving 10 bases between the germline ends. The CDR3 runs to 13 residues. In germline, CDR1 is WSHSY, CDR2 SAAADI. The CDR3 reads CASSGYGGETQYF. The DNA of the CDR3 is TGCGCCAGCAGTGGTTACGGAGGAGAGACCCAGTACTTC.

This rearrangement joins TRBV29-1 to TRBJ2-2; tentatively, D is TRBD1 (5 bases). The CDR3 has 11 residues. CDR1 and CDR2 (germline): SQVTM, ANQGSEA. The V and J ends lost 6 bases and 7 bases respectively, with 9 bases between them. Here the CDR3 reads CSVSRVGELFF. CDR3 in DNA: TGCAGCGTCTCCAGGGTCGGGGAGCTGTTTTTT.

This clone was seen just once. CDR3 loop: CASSLVGSEAFF. The CDR3 bases are TGCGCCAGCAGCTTGGTGGGCTCTGAAGCTTTCTTT. This chain uses TRBV5-1 with TRBJ1-1; D ambiguous. Germline CDR1 and CDR2: SGHRS and YFSETQ. The V gene lost 0 bases and the J gene lost 6 bases, with 6 bases spanning the gap. The CDR3 consists of 12 residues.

The CDR3 region is CASSVGTGGEETQYF. The CDR3 DNA is TGTGCCAGCAGTGTCGGGACAGGGGGCGAAGAGACCCAGTACTTC. The rearrangement joins TRBV2 to TRBJ2-5; 12 bases agree with TRBD1. Germline V lookup: CDR1 SNHLY, CDR2 FYNNEI. V lost 4 bases and J lost 3; bases outside the gene matches: 3. The length of the CDR3 is 15 residues.